These 21 T cell receptor beta chains originate from one sample sequenced in a study of CD8+ T cells in alopecia areata. Extracted from the samples, RNA was reverse transcribed into cDNA to serve as the sequencing template. Clones were read by immunoSEQ multiplex PCR, and TCRdb kept only the in-frame ones, dropping some. The sample carries over 150,000 clones, about 48% recorded once. Stated treatment: oral pan-JAK inhibitor, 5-10 mg twice daily. The starting material was CD8+ T cells sorted from blood, obtained at week 24, from a patient treated with tofacitinib. Receptor source: a human donor with alopecia areata.

The chain employs TRBV6-5 and TRBJ1-4, with TRBD1 identical over 10 bases. Germline V gene lookup returns CDR1 MNHEY and CDR2 SVGAGI. This CDR3 contains 14 residues. V was clipped by 6 bases and J by 8 bases; unmatched bases: 6. The CDR3 DNA follows: TGTGCCAGCAGCCGGGGACAGGGGAGAGAAAAACTGTTTTTT. Protein sequence: CASSRGQGREKLFF.

This chain connects TRBV27 to TRBJ2-7; TRBD2 might be the D (7 bases). This CDR3 region has 13 residues. Trimming took off 10 bases at V and 2 bases at J, with 15 bases between the two ends. The germline V gene encodes CDR1 MNHEY and CDR2 SMNVEV (reference sequence). The CDR3 here is CAIGGQGPYEQYF. The CDR3 DNA is TGTGCCATCGGGGGGCAGGGACCCTACGAGCAGTACTTC.

The gene calls are TRBV9 and TRBJ2-1; D is unresolved. Germline-derived CDR1 and CDR2 are SGDLS and YYNGEE. The CDR3 is 12 amino acids. V was shortened by 1 base and J by 6 bases, with 5 bases between the two germline ends. The CDR3 sequence: CASSVSSNEQFF. The CDR3 DNA sequence: TGTGCCAGCAGCGTATCGAGCAATGAGCAGTTCTTC.

The chain joins TRBV29-1 to TRBJ1-3; no reliable D call. Germline lookup yields CDR1 SQVTM and CDR2 ANQGSEA. CDR3 length equals 15 residues. Trimming pared 0 bases from V and 0 bases from J, leaving 9 bases between. CDR3 nucleotides: TGCAGCGTTGAAGACGGCACGGTCTCTGGAAACACCATATATTTT. This codes for CSVEDGTVSGNTIYF.

The chain uses TRBV10-3 and TRBJ1-2, with D possibly matching TRBD1 (5 bases). V lost 3 bases and J lost 6, with 11 bases in between. CDR3 size: 13 residues. CDR1 is ENHRY, CDR2 SYGVKD, per germline. The CDR3 spells CAISDQGRDGYTF. The DNA of the CDR3 is TGTGCCATCAGTGATCAGGGACGAGATGGCTACACCTTC.

This clone has just a few counts. V gene TRBV30 combines with J gene TRBJ2-1; TRBD1 agrees at 7 bases. The germline gives CDR1 GTSNPN, CDR2 SVGIG (reference sequence). Trimming at V came to 0 bases and at J to 4 bases, leaving 3 bases not matched to a gene. The CDR3 contains 14 residues. The CDR3 DNA reads as TGTGCCTGGAGTGTAGGGGGCCCTTACAATGAGCAGTTCTTC. Protein sequence: CAWSVGGPYNEQFF.

The chain combines TRBV6-5 with TRBJ1-1; 7 nucleotides align to TRBD1. V shed 2 bases, J shed 5 bases, and the junction held 5 bases outside the gene matches. The CDR3 totals 14 residues. Looked up from germline, CDR1 is MNHEY and CDR2 is SVGAGI. CDR3 region: CASSYTGVYTEAFF. CDR3 DNA: TGTGCCAGCAGTTACACAGGGGTTTATACTGAAGCTTTCTTT.

This sequence joins TRBV25-1 and TRBJ2-2, with no clear D. Trimming pared 3 bases from V and 5 bases from J, leaving 13 bases between. Germline CDR1 MGHDK, CDR2 SYGVNS. The length of the CDR3 is 15 residues. CDR3 coding DNA: TGTGCCAGCAGTGACCAGGAGCGCTGGACCGGGGAGCTGTTTTTT. It codes for CASSDQERWTGELFF.

The rearrangement links TRBV27 to TRBJ2-1, with 7 bases matching TRBD2. J lost 6 bases, V lost 5 bases, and 7 bases had no gene match. The CDR3 runs 14 residues. Germline-derived CDR1 and CDR2 are MNHEY and SMNVEV (reference sequence). The CDR3 sequence is CASSMGGYVNEQFF. The CDR3 coding sequence is TGTGCCAGCAGTATGGGGGGGTACGTCAATGAGCAGTTCTTC.

The chain joins TRBV5-1 to TRBJ2-3, with D hard to call. Germline V gene data show CDR1 as SGHRS and CDR2 as YFSETQ. The V end lost 0 bases, the J end lost 1 base, and 9 bases lay between the germline ends. The CDR3 runs to 15 residues. CDR3 sequence reads: CASSLDSPRTDTQYF. For the CDR3, the DNA is TGCGCCAGCAGCTTGGACTCTCCTCGCACAGATACGCAGTATTTT.

The genes are TRBV25-1 and TRBJ1-4; D uncertain. With 4 bases removed from V and 8 bases from J, the gap between germline ends came to 14 bases. The CDR3 spans 14 residues. The germline V gene has CDR1 MGHDK and CDR2 SYGVNS. CDR3 bases: TGTGCCAGCAGTGGAGGTCCCAGAGGGGAAAAACTGTTTTTT. It codes for CASSGGPRGEKLFF.

The chain joins TRBV4-3 to TRBJ1-2; unclear D gene. Germline lookup yields CDR1 LGHNA and CDR2 YSLEER. V was clipped by 0 bases and J by 3 bases, with 8 bases between them. The CDR3 is 14 residues long. The CDR3 bases are TGCGCCAGCAGCCAAGATGCAGATGACTATGGCTACACCTTC. This translates into CASSQDADDYGYTF.

A few counts support this clone. The chain combines TRBV9 with TRBJ2-1, with unresolved D. From germline, CDR1 is SGDLS and CDR2 YYNGEE. The CDR3 extends over 14 amino acids. Between the trimmed V and J ends, which lost 0 bases and 8 bases, there was a span of 12 bases. CDR3 protein: CASSVGLMVDEQFF. The CDR3 DNA is TGTGCCAGCAGCGTAGGGCTGATGGTGGATGAGCAGTTCTTC.

The rearrangement joins TRBV6-5 to TRBJ2-2; 7 nucleotides align to TRBD1. Germline V gene lookup returns CDR1 MNHEY and CDR2 SVGAGI. The CDR3 covers 16 residues. The ends lost 4 bases at V and 0 bases at J; junction bases unmatched: 5. In DNA form, the CDR3 reads TGTGCCAGCAGTTTTCGGGACAGAACGAACACCGGGGAGCTGTTTTTT. Translating gives CASSFRDRTNTGELFF.

V gene TRBV7-7 combines with J gene TRBJ2-3; a weak D match, TRBD1 (5 bases). The CDR3 consists of 15 residues. V was pared by 1 base and J by 3 bases, with 11 bases between. Germline CDR1 SSHAT, CDR2 FNYEAQ (reference sequence). This CDR3 reads CASSLGGKDTDTQYF. CDR3 sequence (DNA): TGTGCCAGCAGCTTAGGGGGCAAAGATACAGATACGCAGTATTTT.

J is TRBJ2-1 and V is TRBV29-1; D remains ambiguous. V lost 4 bases and J lost 5, with 6 bases in between. Germline CDR1 and CDR2: SQVTM and ANQGSEA. The CDR3 runs 11 residues. CDR3 sequence reads: CSVAQNNEQFF. The CDR3 DNA sequence: TGCAGCGTTGCTCAGAACAATGAGCAGTTCTTC.

There are a few counts of this clone. This chain joins TRBV25-1 and TRBJ1-5, with D unresolved. Germline V gene data show CDR1 as MGHDK and CDR2 as SYGVNS. Trimming cost V 6 bases and J 4 bases, with 10 bases left between them. The CDR3 extends over 13 amino acids. In nucleotides, the CDR3 is TGTGCCAGCAGGTCGGGTGGGAATCAGCCCCAGCATTTT. Its translation: CASRSGGNQPQHF.

The V gene is TRBV7-2, the J gene TRBJ1-5, with D unresolved. CDR1 and CDR2 (germline): SGHTA, FQGNSA. The ends were cut back, 5 bases at V and 6 bases at J, with 20 bases in the middle. The CDR3 sequence is 16 residues long. The CDR3 spells CASSTRTDREPQPQHF. DNA for the CDR3: TGTGCCAGCAGCACCCGGACTGATCGGGAGCCTCAGCCCCAGCATTTT. The variable domain in full, completed from reference TRBV7-2 and TRBJ1-5, reads GAGVSQSPSNKVTEKGKDVELRCDPISGHTALYWYRQSLGQGLEFLIYFQGNSAPDKSGLPSDRFSAERTGGSVSTLTIQRTQQEDSAVYLCASSTRTDREPQPQHFGDGTRLSIL.

The chain uses TRBV6-1 and TRBJ1-2; 7 bases are a match to TRBD1. Germline loops: CDR1 MNHNS, CDR2 SASEGT. This CDR3 has 14 amino acids. The V and J ends lost 3 bases and 8 bases, in that order; junction bases with no gene match: 9. The DNA for the CDR3 is TGTGCCAGCAGTGAGTCCACCGCCAGGGGGGGCTACACCTTC. It encodes CASSESTARGGYTF.

There are a few counts of this clone. With a much larger clone just one base away, this may be a read error. This CDR3 reads CASSFDLNTEAFF. The DNA for the CDR3 is TGTGCCAGCAGCTTCGATTTGAACACTGAAGCTTTCTTT. The chain links TRBV7-9 to TRBJ1-1; D not resolved. In germline, CDR1 is SEHNR, CDR2 FQNEAQ (reference sequence). The CDR3 has 13 amino acids. V lost 3 bases and J 0 bases, leaving 5 bases between the germline ends.

This clone was detected only once. The chain carries TRBV13 and TRBJ1-1, with 11 bases aligning to TRBD1. The CDR3 sequence is 15 residues long. V was pared by 4 bases and J by 4 bases, with 5 bases of the junction left unmatched. Per germline, CDR1 PRHDT and CDR2 FYEKMQ (reference sequence). Here the CDR3 DNA reads TGTGCCAGCAGCTCAGAGGGGACAGGGGGCACTGAAGCTTTCTTT. Its translation: CASSSEGTGGTEAFF.